The present T cell receptor (beta chain) was sequenced within a study of blood T cell repertoires in COVID-19. The V gene's germline CDR1 is MNHEY and CDR2 SMNVEV (reference sequence). The CDR3 covers 16 residues. The V gene lost 5 bases and the J gene lost 8 bases, with 21 bases spanning the gap. Assay used: immunoSEQ multiplex PCR; TCRdb lists only in-frame clones, some missing. The table has more than 55,000 clones, about nine tenths seen once. This receptor was taken from a man aged 45-65 years with active COVID-19. The sample consisted of peripheral blood. This chain links TRBV27 with TRBJ1-4, with D unclear. The CDR3 protein is CASSPEIGGLGEKLFF. The CDR3 DNA reads TGTGCCAGCAGTCCCGAGATTGGAGGGTTGGGGGAAAAACTGTTTTTT.